This T cell receptor (beta chain) was obtained from a study of T cell repertoires in cytomegalovirus infection. This clonotype came up a few times. CDR1 is LNHNV and CDR2 is YYDKDF in the germline V gene (reference sequence). The V segment lost 0 bases and the J segment 5 bases; nucleotides outside the gene matches: 3. This CDR3 comprises 16 residues. TCRdb ran MiXCR on the reads and lists one entry per CDR3 protein. The repertoire consists of approximately 140,000 distinct CDR3 sequences, with approximately 9.2% occurring once and the leading ten covering about 9.4%. The J gene is TRBJ2-3, the V gene TRBV15, with TRBD1 identical over 12 bases. The receptor's source is a human donor in good health (CMV status not recorded). Some clones in this sample may be carry-over from other donors' samples. The sequencing sample was made of PBMCs. Here the CDR3 DNA reads TGTGCCACCAGCAGAGATCGGGACAGGGGGCGAGATACGCAGTATTTT. Protein product: CATSRDRDRGRDTQYF.